The source of this TCR beta chain is a study of identical twins. Study-level findings and limits: The same donors were not followed; conclusions instead depended on cross-sectional statistical analysis. Memory repertoires showed no such pattern, whereas abundant cord blood beta clonotypes carried fewer insertions. Recombination models fit unrelated individuals' TCR alpha sharing but underestimated twins'.

Every sampled donor was Caucasian and healthy. Details on this clonotype: Its cognate antigen is unknown.

Trimming removed 6 bases at V and 7 bases at J, with 25 bases between. This CDR3 has 16 amino acids. MiXCR was run by TCRdb on the 5' RACE reads, yielding one entry per CDR3 protein. Among 1.5 million to 2 million distinct CDR3 sequences listed, about 31% were seen once. Sequences were obtained from cord blood. V gene TRBV12-3 or TRBV12-4 combines with J gene TRBJ2-7; no firm D call. The clonotype was recovered from a newborn girl in good health. The CDR3 DNA reads as TGTGCCAGCAGCCCAAGGTGGGTGTCTAACCAGTGGGAGCAGTACTTC. Protein sequence: CASSPRWVSNQWEQYF.